The text below deals with one TCR beta chain. The assay was immunoSEQ multiplex PCR, and TCRdb's table has in-frame clones only and misses some. Among about 400,000 clones listed, about 90% were seen once. This specimen comes from a study of blood T cell repertoires in COVID-19. The sequencing input was PBMCs or T cells enriched from blood (not recorded which). The sequence derives from a woman aged 25 to 39 who had recovered from COVID-19.

The CDR3 loop reads CASVGQNYGYTF. In nucleotides, the CDR3 is TGTGCCAGCGTGGGACAGAACTATGGCTACACCTTC. The rearrangement uses TRBV2 and TRBJ1-2; TRBD1 agrees at 7 bases. The CDR3 has 12 residues. Germline CDR1 reads SNHLY; CDR2 reads FYNNEI. V gave up 8 bases and J gave up 2 bases; unmatched junction bases: 2.